The clone carrying this TCR beta chain was recorded only once. Its antigen is unknown. This specimen belongs to a study of identical twins. Study-level findings and limits: Out-of-frame beta sequences exhibited a weaker degree of excess twin sharing. Out-of-frame alpha sequences shared by twins were enriched for low generation probability.

Template switching added a universal primer site; cDNA carried unique molecular identifiers. TCRdb re-called the 5' RACE reads with MiXCR, one entry per CDR3 protein. The profile shows some 630,000 distinct CDR3 sequences, around 7.4% of them singletons. This sample also appeared in a second study, on yellow fever vaccine responses in identical twins.

The TCR comes from a young woman in good health. Input material: PBMCs.

CDR3 loop: CSSRATNTEAFF. CDR3 nucleotide sequence: TGCAGCTCACGAGCTACGAACACTGAAGCTTTCTTT. The V gene is TRBV29-1, the J gene TRBJ1-1, with D unclear. Germline CDR1 and CDR2: SQVTM and ANQGSEA. The ends were cut back, 8 bases at V and 1 base at J, with 11 bases in the middle. The CDR3 runs 12 residues.